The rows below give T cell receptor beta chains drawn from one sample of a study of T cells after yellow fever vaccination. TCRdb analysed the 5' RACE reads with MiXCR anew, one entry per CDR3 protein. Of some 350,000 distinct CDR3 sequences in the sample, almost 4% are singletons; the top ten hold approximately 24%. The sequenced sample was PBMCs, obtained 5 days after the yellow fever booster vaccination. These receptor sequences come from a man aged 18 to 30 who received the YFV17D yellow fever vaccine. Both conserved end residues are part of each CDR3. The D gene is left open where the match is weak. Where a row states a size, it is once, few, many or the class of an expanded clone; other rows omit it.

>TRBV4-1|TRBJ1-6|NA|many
CASSQGRYERSLHF
TGCGCCAGCAGCCAGGGACGGTACGAAAGGAGCCTCCACTTT
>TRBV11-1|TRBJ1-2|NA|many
CASSSLRDTNYGYTF
TGTGCCAGCAGCTCCCTCAGGGACACTAACTATGGCTACACCTTC
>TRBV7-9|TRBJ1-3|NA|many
CASSSAGSGNTIYF
TGTGCCAGCAGCTCGGCGGGCTCTGGAAACACCATATATTTT
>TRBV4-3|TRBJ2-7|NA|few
CASSQGVKTGNYEQYF
TGCGCCAGCAGCCAAGGAGTGAAAACAGGGAACTACGAGCAGTACTTC
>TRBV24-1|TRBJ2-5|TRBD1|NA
CATSEPGQGGETQYF
TGTGCCACCAGTGAACCGGGACAGGGGGGCGAGACCCAGTACTTC
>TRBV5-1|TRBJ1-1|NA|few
CASSLATDLEAFF
TGCGCCAGCAGCTTGGCGACAGATCTGGAAGCTTTCTTT
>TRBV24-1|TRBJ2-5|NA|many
CATSDLHSQEPQYF
TGTGCCACCAGTGATTTGCATTCCCAAGAGCCCCAGTACTTC
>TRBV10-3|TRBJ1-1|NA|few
CAIAGESEAFF
TGTGCCATCGCAGGGGAAAGTGAAGCTTTCTTT
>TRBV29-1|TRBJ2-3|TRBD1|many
CSVEGRGRRDTQYF
TGCAGCGTTGAAGGCAGGGGGCGCAGAGATACGCAGTATTTT
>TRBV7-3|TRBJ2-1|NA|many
CASSPTQYNEQFF
TGTGCCAGCAGCCCTACCCAATACAATGAGCAGTTCTTC
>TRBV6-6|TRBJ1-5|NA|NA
CASSYRSRGLLRGNQPQHF
TGTGCCAGCAGTTACAGGTCACGTGGCCTTCTTCGAGGCAATCAGCCCCAGCATTTT
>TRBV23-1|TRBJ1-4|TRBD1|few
CASSPCRQGGNEKLFF
TGCGCCAGCAGTCCCTGCCGACAGGGGGGGAATGAAAAACTGTTTTTT
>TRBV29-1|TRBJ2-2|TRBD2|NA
CSVGLAGTPSTGELFF
TGCAGCGTTGGGCTAGCGGGAACCCCAAGCACCGGGGAGCTGTTTTTT
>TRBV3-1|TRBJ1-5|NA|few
CASSQNGANQPQHF
TGTGCCAGCAGCCAAAACGGGGCAAATCAGCCCCAGCATTTT
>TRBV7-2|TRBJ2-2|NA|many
CASSFLQGRTGELFF
TGTGCCAGCAGCTTTCTTCAGGGAAGGACCGGGGAGCTGTTTTTT
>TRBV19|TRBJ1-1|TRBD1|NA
CASTSGGMGTEAFF
TGTGCCAGTACCTCAGGGGGCATGGGCACTGAAGCTTTCTTT
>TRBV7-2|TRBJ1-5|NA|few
CASSLRSWGNQPQHF
TGTGCCAGCAGCTTAAGGTCGTGGGGCAATCAGCCCCAGCATTTT
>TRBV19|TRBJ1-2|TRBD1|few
CASRTGALNYGYTF
TGTGCCAGTCGGACAGGCGCCCTTAACTATGGCTACACCTTC
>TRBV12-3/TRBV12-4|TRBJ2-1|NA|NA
CASIKLAEQFF
TGTGCCAGCATTAAGTTAGCAGAGCAGTTCTTC
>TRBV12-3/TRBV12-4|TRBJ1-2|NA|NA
CASKRTTSYGYTF
TGTGCCAGCAAACGAACGACTAGTTATGGCTACACCTTC
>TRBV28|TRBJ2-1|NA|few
CATQHRSLVDEQFF
TGTGCCACCCAGCACCGGTCCTTGGTGGATGAGCAGTTCTTC
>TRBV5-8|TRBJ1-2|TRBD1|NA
CASSFLGQGDQRGYTF
TGTGCCAGCAGCTTCCTGGGACAGGGGGACCAAAGAGGCTACACCTTC
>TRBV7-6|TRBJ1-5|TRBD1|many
CASSPGGVGNQPQHF
TGTGCCAGCAGCCCAGGGGGCGTAGGCAATCAGCCCCAGCATTTT
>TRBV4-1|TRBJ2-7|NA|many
CASSPAGSYEQYF
TGCGCCAGCAGCCCGGCAGGCTCCTACGAGCAGTACTTC
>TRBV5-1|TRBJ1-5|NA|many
CASSLRLSNQPQHF
TGCGCCAGCAGCTTGAGACTTAGCAATCAGCCCCAGCATTTT
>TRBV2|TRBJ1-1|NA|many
CASSGDLNTEAFF
TGTGCCAGCAGCGGGGACCTGAACACTGAAGCTTTCTTT
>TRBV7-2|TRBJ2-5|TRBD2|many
CASSLASGGAWETQYF
TGTGCCAGCAGCTTAGCCAGCGGGGGGGCATGGGAGACCCAGTACTTC
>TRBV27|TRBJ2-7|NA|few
CASSLEGVSTYEQYF
TGTGCCAGCAGTTTAGAGGGAGTTTCCACCTACGAGCAGTACTTC
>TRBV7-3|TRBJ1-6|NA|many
CASSLVQGSPLHF
TGTGCCAGCAGCTTAGTACAGGGATCACCCCTCCACTTT
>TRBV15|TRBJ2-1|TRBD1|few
CATSRAPGGQGEDNEQFF
TGTGCCACCAGCAGAGCACCCGGCGGACAGGGGGAGGACAATGAGCAGTTCTTC
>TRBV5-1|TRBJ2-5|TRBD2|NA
CASSRALAGVGETQYF
TGCGCCAGCAGCAGAGCTCTAGCGGGGGTCGGAGAGACCCAGTACTTC
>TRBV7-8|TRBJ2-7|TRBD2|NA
CASSLVASGVPTSYEQYF
TGTGCCAGCAGCTTAGTTGCTAGCGGGGTACCGACGTCCTACGAGCAGTACTTC
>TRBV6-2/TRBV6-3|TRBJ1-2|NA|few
CASSYSEGYGYTF
TGTGCCAGCAGTTACTCAGAGGGGTATGGCTACACCTTC
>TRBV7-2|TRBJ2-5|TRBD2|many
CASSLPLAGVETQYF
TGTGCCAGCAGCTTACCACTAGCGGGGGTGGAGACCCAGTACTTC
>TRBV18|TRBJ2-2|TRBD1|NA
CASSPPPGTGNTGELFF
TGTGCCAGCTCACCCCCACCCGGGACAGGGAACACCGGGGAGCTGTTTTTT
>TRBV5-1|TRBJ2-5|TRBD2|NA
CASTLAGDGETQYF
TGCGCCAGCACCCTAGCGGGGGATGGTGAGACCCAGTACTTC
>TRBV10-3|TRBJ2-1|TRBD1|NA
CASLFGQGNNEQFF
TGTGCCTCCCTCTTCGGACAGGGTAACAATGAGCAGTTCTTC
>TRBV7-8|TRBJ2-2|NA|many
CASSFVGRENTGELFF
TGTGCCAGCAGCTTCGTAGGGCGCGAGAACACCGGGGAGCTGTTTTTT
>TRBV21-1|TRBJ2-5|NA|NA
CASSKVGVWTQYF
TGTGCCAGCAGCAAAGTGGGGGTGTGGACCCAGTACTTC
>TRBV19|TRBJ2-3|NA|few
CATRDTYTQYF
TGTGCCACCCGGGACACATATACGCAGTATTTT
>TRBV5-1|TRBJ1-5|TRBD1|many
CASSPGQGHQPQHF
TGCGCCAGCAGTCCGGGACAGGGCCATCAGCCCCAGCATTTT
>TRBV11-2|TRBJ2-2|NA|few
CASSLVPYDTGELFF
TGTGCCAGCAGCTTAGTTCCTTACGACACCGGGGAGCTGTTTTTT
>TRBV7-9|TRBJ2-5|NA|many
CASSLGGLMGTQYF
TGTGCCAGCAGCTTAGGTGGCCTTATGGGGACCCAGTACTTC
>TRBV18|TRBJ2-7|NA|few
CASSPRVGKYEQYF
TGTGCCAGCTCACCACGGGTAGGGAAGTACGAGCAGTACTTC
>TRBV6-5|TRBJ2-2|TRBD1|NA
CASSSPGQVNTGELFF
TGTGCCAGCAGTTCCCCGGGACAGGTCAACACCGGGGAGCTGTTTTTT
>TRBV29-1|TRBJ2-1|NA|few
CSAEPRAYNEQFF
TGCAGCGCTGAACCTAGGGCATACAATGAGCAGTTCTTC